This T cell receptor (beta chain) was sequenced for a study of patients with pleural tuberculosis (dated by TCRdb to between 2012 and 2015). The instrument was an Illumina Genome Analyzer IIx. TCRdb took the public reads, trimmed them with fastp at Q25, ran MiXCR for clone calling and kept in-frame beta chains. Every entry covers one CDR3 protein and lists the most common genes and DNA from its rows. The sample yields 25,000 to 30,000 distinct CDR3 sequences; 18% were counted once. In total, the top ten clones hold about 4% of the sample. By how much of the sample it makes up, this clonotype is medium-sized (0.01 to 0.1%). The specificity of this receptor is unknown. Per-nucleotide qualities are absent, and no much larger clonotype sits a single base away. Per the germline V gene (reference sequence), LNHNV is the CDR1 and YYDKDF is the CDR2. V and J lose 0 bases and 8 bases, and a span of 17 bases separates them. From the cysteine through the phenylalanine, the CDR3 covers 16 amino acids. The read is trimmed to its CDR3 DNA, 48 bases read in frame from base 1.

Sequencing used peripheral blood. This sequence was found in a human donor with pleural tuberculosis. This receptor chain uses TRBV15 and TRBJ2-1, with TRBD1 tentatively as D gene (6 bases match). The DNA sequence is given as TGTGCCACCAGCAGAGACGGGACAACCAATCAGGATGAGCAGTTCTTC. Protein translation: CATSRDGTTNQDEQFF. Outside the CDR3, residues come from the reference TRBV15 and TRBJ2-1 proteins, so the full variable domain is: DAMVIQNPRYQVTQFGKPVTLSCSQTLNHNVMYWYQQKSSQAPKLLFHYYDKDFNNEADTPDNFQSRRPNTSFCFLDIRSPGLGDTAMYLCATSRDGTTNQDEQFFGPGTRLTVL.